This entry lists 22 T cell receptor beta chains sequenced from one sample in a study of radiotherapy plus CTLA-4 blockade in lung cancer. Clones were read by immunoSEQ multiplex PCR, and TCRdb kept only the in-frame ones, dropping some. The table includes around 120,000 clones, nearly 80% detected once. The source was peripheral blood, collected from a patient treated with radiotherapy plus ipilimumab. All receptors derive from a human donor with non-small cell lung cancer who had a partial response to radiotherapy plus ipilimumab.

The V call is TRBV5-8, the J call TRBJ2-7; TRBD2 might be the D (6 bases). V dropped 3 bases and J dropped 1 base, with 11 bases sitting between them. The CDR3 totals 14 residues. The germline V gene encodes CDR1 SGHTS and CDR2 YDEGEE. CDR3: CASSYRSGSYEQYF. DNA of the CDR3: TGTGCCAGCAGCTACCGTAGCGGTTCCTACGAGCAGTACTTC.

This clone appeared a few times. V is TRBV7-9 and J is TRBJ2-1, with 13 bases lining up with TRBD2. The V segment lost 0 bases and the J segment 7 bases; nucleotides outside the gene matches: 12. CDR3 length: 19 amino acids. The germline gives CDR1 SEHNR, CDR2 FQNEAQ (reference sequence). The CDR3 sequence: CASSLARGPTSGRGNEQFF. DNA of the CDR3: TGTGCCAGCAGCTTAGCACGGGGCCCTACTAGCGGGAGGGGGAATGAGCAGTTCTTC.

In this sample, this clone turned up a few times. This sequence joins TRBV15 and TRBJ1-4; D might be TRBD1 (5 bases). Germline CDR1 and CDR2: LNHNV and YYDKDF (reference sequence). Trimming shortened V by 5 bases and J by 4 bases, and 20 bases separated the two germline ends. The CDR3 is made up of 17 amino acids. CDR3 in amino acids: CATSPRTGAIGNEKLFF. The CDR3, as DNA: TGTGCCACCAGCCCCCGCACTGGGGCCATAGGTAATGAAAAACTGTTTTTT.

The genes are TRBV7-9 and TRBJ2-3; D might be TRBD1 (6 bases). The length of the CDR3 is 13 residues. Trimming removed 5 bases at V and 4 bases at J, with 10 bases between. Germline CDR1 and CDR2: SEHNR and FQNEAQ (reference sequence). CDR3 nucleotides: TGTGCCAGCAGCACCAGGGGACCAGATACGCAGTATTTT. Translating gives CASSTRGPDTQYF.

The chain employs TRBV7-8 and TRBJ1-1, with a weak D call TRBD1 (6 bases). This CDR3 has 15 residues. Trimming took off 4 bases at V and 1 base at J, with 13 bases between the two ends. The germline CDR1 and CDR2 sequences are SGHVS and FQNEAQ. This CDR3 is CASSYIAGENTEAFF. The CDR3, as DNA: TGTGCCAGCAGCTATATCGCAGGGGAGAACACTGAAGCTTTCTTT.

The rearrangement links TRBV7-3 to TRBJ2-1, with TRBD2 identical over 16 bases. The germline V gene encodes CDR1 SGHTA and CDR2 FQGTGA. The V segment lost 2 bases and the J segment 9 bases; nucleotides outside the gene matches: 7. The length of the CDR3 is 17 residues. CDR3 amino acids: CASSLVGTSGRAGEQFF. The CDR3 DNA reads TGTGCCAGCAGCTTAGTTGGGACTAGCGGGAGGGCCGGTGAGCAGTTCTTC. The entire variable domain, with the rest obtained from reference TRBV7-3 and TRBJ2-1, is as follows: GAGVSQTPSNKVTEKGKYVELRCDPISGHTALYWYRQSLGQGPEFLIYFQGTGAADDSGLPNDRFFAVRPEGSVSTLKIQRTERGDSAVYLCASSLVGTSGRAGEQFFGPGTRLTVL.

CDR3 sequence reads: CASSVEESPRIYGYTF. CDR3 nucleotide sequence: TGTGCCAGCAGCGTAGAGGAGAGCCCCCGTATCTATGGCTACACCTTC. The chain is built from TRBV9 and TRBJ1-2; D not resolved. Between the trimmed V and J ends, which lost 0 bases and 4 bases, there was a span of 16 bases. Germline assignment: CDR1 SGDLS and CDR2 YYNGEE. This CDR3 is 16 amino acids long. Combining the CDR3 with reference TRBV9 and TRBJ1-2 gives the whole variable domain DSGVTQTPKHLITATGQRVTLRCSPRSGDLSVYWYQQSLDQGLQFLIQYYNGEERAKGNILERFSAQQFPDLHSELNLSSLELGDSALYFCASSVEESPRIYGYTFGSGTRLTVV.

V is TRBV6-1 and J is TRBJ1-2, with TRBD1 as a possible D gene (6 bases). Germline CDR1 reads MNHNS; CDR2 reads SASEGT. The V end lost 10 bases, the J end lost 8 bases, and 20 bases lay between the germline ends. The CDR3 extends over 13 amino acids. As DNA, the CDR3 is TGTGCCACCGCGAAAAAGTACAGGGCCGGCTACACCTTC. Translating it yields CATAKKYRAGYTF.

Comment on this clone: Other DNA variants within this sample encode the same CDR3. V is TRBV4-2 and J is TRBJ1-2, with a weak D call TRBD1 (6 bases). V was pared by 0 bases and J by 4 bases, with 15 bases between. CDR1 is LGHNA, CDR2 YNFKEQ, per germline. This CDR3 has 16 amino acids. The CDR3 DNA reads as TGTGCCAGCAGCCAAGATGGGGCAGGACAGACCTATGGCTACACCTTC. Protein: CASSQDGAGQTYGYTF.

The chain has TRBV6-1 and TRBJ2-5; a possible D gene is TRBD2 (5 bases). Per germline, CDR1 MNHNS and CDR2 SASEGT. This CDR3 is 15 amino acids long. Trimming stripped 2 bases from V and 1 base from J, with 11 bases between. CDR3 bases: TGTGCCAGCAGTGAATGGAAGAGGGTCCAAGAGACCCAGTACTTC. Residues: CASSEWKRVQETQYF.

The DNA of the CDR3 is TGTGCCAGCAGGTCTACAGGGGGATCTACCGGGGAGCTGTTTTTT. Translating it yields CASRSTGGSTGELFF. The J gene is TRBJ2-2, the V gene TRBV6-5; 8 bases agree with TRBD1. From germline, CDR1 is MNHEY and CDR2 SVGAGI. The ends lost 6 bases at V and 5 bases at J; junction bases unmatched: 8. CDR3 length: 15 amino acids.

The chain uses TRBV6-5 and TRBJ1-5, with a possible D match to TRBD1 (6 bases). From germline, CDR1 is MNHEY and CDR2 SVGAGI. Trimming removed 6 bases from V and 2 bases from J, with 11 bases in between. This CDR3 contains 14 residues. Here the CDR3 reads CASRKQGGNQPQHF. CDR3 nucleotide sequence: TGTGCCAGCAGGAAACAGGGAGGCAATCAGCCCCAGCATTTT.

There are a few counts of this clone. The rearrangement links TRBV6-5 to TRBJ2-2; 10 bases map to TRBD2. CDR1 and CDR2 from the germline V gene are MNHEY and SVGAGI. The V segment lost 6 bases and the J segment 7 bases; nucleotides outside the gene matches: 8. The CDR3 contains 15 residues. The CDR3: CASRKSGLAIGELFF. CDR3 in DNA: TGTGCCAGCAGAAAATCGGGACTAGCGATCGGGGAGCTGTTTTTT.

This rearrangement joins TRBV5-4 to TRBJ1-1, with unresolved D. Germline CDR1 is SGHNT and CDR2 is YYREEE (reference sequence). V was pared by 3 bases and J by 0 bases, with 15 bases between. This CDR3 is 16 amino acids long. The CDR3 is CASSSVTITMNTEAFF. DNA for the CDR3: TGTGCCAGCAGCTCTGTCACAATTACTATGAACACTGAAGCTTTCTTT.

This clone has just a few counts. This chain links TRBV5-4 with TRBJ1-4, with 9 positions matching TRBD1. The CDR3 loop spans 16 amino acids. V trimming: 0 bases; J trimming: 7 bases; junction bases outside the gene matches: 7. Per germline, CDR1 SGHNT and CDR2 YYREEE (reference sequence). Written as DNA, the CDR3 is TGTGCCAGCAGCTTGGATCTCCCGGGACAGGGTGAAAAACTGTTTTTT. It translates to CASSLDLPGQGEKLFF.

This chain links TRBV13 with TRBJ2-3; a weak D match, TRBD2 (6 bases). Germline values: CDR1 PRHDT, CDR2 FYEKMQ (reference sequence). Trimming pared 3 bases from V and 5 bases from J, leaving 9 bases between. The CDR3 covers 13 residues. The CDR3 is CASSLTREDTQYF. The CDR3 region has the DNA TGTGCCAGCAGCTTGACTAGGGAAGATACGCAGTATTTT.

The chain employs TRBV6-5 and TRBJ2-1; 9 bases fit TRBD1. The CDR3 totals 13 residues. Unmatched junction bases numbered 3, after V lost 5 bases and J lost 7 bases. The germline gives CDR1 MNHEY, CDR2 SVGAGI. The CDR3 DNA is TGTGCCAGCAGTGGGACAGGGCGGAATGAGCAGTTCTTC. Protein product: CASSGTGRNEQFF.

The J gene is TRBJ1-3, the V gene TRBV7-8; D gene unclear. Per germline, CDR1 SGHVS and CDR2 FQNEAQ. V lost 1 base to trimming and J lost 3 bases, with 7 bases between them. The CDR3 contains 14 residues. CDR3 loop: CASSLVNYGNTIYF. Here the CDR3 DNA reads TGTGCCAGCAGCTTAGTTAACTATGGAAACACCATATATTTT.

This clone was recorded a few times. This chain links TRBV28 with TRBJ2-7; TRBD2 agrees at 10 bases. With V trimmed by 2 bases and J by 2 bases, 3 bases remained unmatched. Germline CDR1 MDHEN, CDR2 SYDVKM. This CDR3 has 15 amino acids. CDR3: CASSLHSGRAYEQYV. The CDR3 DNA reads TGTGCCAGCAGTTTACACAGCGGGAGGGCCTACGAGCAGTACGTC.

The chain links TRBV6-4 to TRBJ2-1; 14 nucleotides align to TRBD2. The CDR3 consists of 14 residues. The junction had 3 bases not matched to a gene; V was cut back by 8 bases and J by 6 bases. Germline assignment: CDR1 MRHNA and CDR2 SNTAGT. The CDR3 nucleotides read TGTGCCAGCGGGACTAGCGGGAGAAGCAATGAGCAGTTCTTC. Translation gives CASGTSGRSNEQFF.

V is TRBV6-4 and J is TRBJ2-1, with TRBD2 identical over 8 bases. With V trimmed by 3 bases and J by 7 bases, 11 bases remained unmatched. CDR3 size: 16 residues. Germline V gives CDR1 MRHNA, CDR2 SNTAGT. The CDR3 DNA follows: TGTGCCAGCAGTGAAGGGGCGAGCGGGGGTGGTAATGAGCAGTTCTTC. Its protein product is CASSEGASGGGNEQFF.

The rearrangement links TRBV6-1 to TRBJ1-2; maybe TRBD1 (6 bases). The CDR3 length is 15 residues. V was pared by 1 base and J by 4 bases, with 13 bases between. In germline, CDR1 is MNHNS, CDR2 SASEGT. Here the CDR3 reads CASSEGRGTVYGYTF. For the CDR3, the DNA is TGTGCCAGCAGTGAAGGCAGGGGCACAGTCTATGGCTACACCTTC.